The rows below give T cell receptor beta chains drawn from one sample of a study of blood T cells in healthy people across ages. MiXCR, applied by TCRdb to the 5' RACE reads, yields one record per CDR3 protein. The data hold some 1.4 million distinct CDR3 sequences, with roughly 45% observed a single time. Sample: blood. Receptors were obtained from a woman between 18 and 29 years old in good health. CDR3s include the opening cysteine and the closing phenylalanine or tryptophan. A D gene is named only where the DNA matches it firmly. The size entry is marked missing in some rows and otherwise reads once, few, many or a size class.

clone size: -; V gene: TRBV6-1; D gene: -; J gene: TRBJ2-2; CDR3 protein: CASSEGISGELFF; CDR3 DNA: TGTGCCAGCAGTGAAGGCATTTCGGGGGAGCTGTTTTTT
clone size: -; V gene: TRBV20-1; D gene: -; J gene: TRBJ2-1; CDR3 protein: CSAEEGSSYNEQFF; CDR3 DNA: TGCAGTGCGGAGGAAGGGAGCTCCTACAATGAGCAGTTCTTC
clone size: few; V gene: TRBV10-3; D gene: -; J gene: TRBJ1-2; CDR3 protein: CAISGARYGYTF; CDR3 DNA: TGTGCCATCAGTGGGGCCAGATATGGCTACACCTTC
clone size: -; V gene: TRBV5-1; D gene: TRBD1; J gene: TRBJ2-7; CDR3 protein: CASSLRGPGDFDEQYF; CDR3 DNA: TGCGCCAGCAGCTTAAGGGGGCCAGGGGATTTCGACGAGCAGTACTTC
clone size: -; V gene: TRBV3-1; D gene: -; J gene: TRBJ1-1; CDR3 protein: CASSQDWGGTEAFF; CDR3 DNA: TGTGCCAGCAGCCAAGATTGGGGGGGGACTGAAGCTTTCTTT
clone size: -; V gene: TRBV4-1; D gene: -; J gene: TRBJ1-2; CDR3 protein: CASSQEGQGHYGYTF; CDR3 DNA: TGCGCCAGCAGCCAAGAAGGGCAGGGACACTATGGCTACACCTTC
clone size: -; V gene: TRBV12-3/TRBV12-4; D gene: TRBD2; J gene: TRBJ2-1; CDR3 protein: CASSRGTSGRLLEQFF; CDR3 DNA: TGTGCCAGCAGCCGAGGGACTAGCGGGAGACTCCTTGAGCAGTTCTTC
clone size: -; V gene: TRBV27; D gene: -; J gene: TRBJ1-5; CDR3 protein: CASSPLAGRISLGGQPQHF; CDR3 DNA: TGTGCCAGCAGCCCCTTGGCGGGACGGATTTCTTTGGGTGGTCAGCCCCAGCATTTT
clone size: -; V gene: TRBV6-2/TRBV6-3; D gene: -; J gene: TRBJ2-4; CDR3 protein: CASSYTGSLAKTIQYF; CDR3 DNA: TGTGCCAGCAGTTACACGGGGTCGCTAGCCAAAACCATTCAGTACTTC
clone size: -; V gene: TRBV12-3/TRBV12-4; D gene: -; J gene: TRBJ1-1; CDR3 protein: CASSRSPGVMVRTEAFF; CDR3 DNA: TGTGCCAGCAGTCGTAGTCCAGGGGTAATGGTACGCACTGAAGCTTTCTTT
clone size: few; V gene: TRBV27; D gene: TRBD1; J gene: TRBJ2-7; CDR3 protein: CASSSRQGPTYEQYF; CDR3 DNA: TGTGCCAGCAGTTCCCGACAGGGGCCAACCTACGAGCAGTACTTC
clone size: -; V gene: TRBV20-1; D gene: TRBD2; J gene: TRBJ2-3; CDR3 protein: CSARSGSQITDTQYF; CDR3 DNA: TGCAGTGCTAGGAGCGGGAGCCAAATCACAGATACGCAGTATTTT
clone size: -; V gene: TRBV5-1; D gene: TRBD2; J gene: TRBJ2-1; CDR3 protein: CASTGDYPYNEQFF; CDR3 DNA: TGCGCCAGCACTGGGGACTATCCTTACAATGAGCAGTTCTTC
clone size: -; V gene: TRBV7-6; D gene: -; J gene: TRBJ2-7; CDR3 protein: CASSLVRGRTYEQYF; CDR3 DNA: TGTGCCAGCAGCTTAGTTCGCGGACGGACTTACGAGCAGTACTTC
clone size: -; V gene: TRBV10-3; D gene: -; J gene: TRBJ1-1; CDR3 protein: CAISELLGVSEAFF; CDR3 DNA: TGTGCCATCAGTGAATTACTGGGGGTTTCTGAAGCTTTCTTT
clone size: few; V gene: TRBV10-3; D gene: TRBD1; J gene: TRBJ1-5; CDR3 protein: CAISGQGGGGNQPQHF; CDR3 DNA: TGTGCCATCAGCGGACAGGGGGGGGGGGGCAATCAGCCCCAGCATTTT
clone size: -; V gene: TRBV12-3/TRBV12-4; D gene: -; J gene: TRBJ2-3; CDR3 protein: CASAGGGAGADTQYF; CDR3 DNA: TGTGCCAGCGCTGGGGGGGGGGCTGGGGCAGATACGCAGTATTTT
clone size: -; V gene: TRBV13; D gene: TRBD2; J gene: TRBJ2-5; CDR3 protein: CASSLVLGGGQETQYF; CDR3 DNA: TGTGCCAGCAGCTTAGTTTTGGGGGGGGGACAAGAGACCCAGTACTTC
clone size: -; V gene: TRBV19; D gene: TRBD1; J gene: TRBJ1-5; CDR3 protein: CASRDRADNQPQHF; CDR3 DNA: TGTGCCAGTAGGGACAGGGCGGACAATCAGCCCCAGCATTTT
clone size: -; V gene: TRBV25-1; D gene: -; J gene: TRBJ1-2; CDR3 protein: CASSTPGTRNGYTF; CDR3 DNA: TGTGCCAGCAGCACCCCCGGGACGCGGAATGGCTACACCTTC
clone size: -; V gene: TRBV27; D gene: -; J gene: TRBJ2-7; CDR3 protein: CASSLSILNSYEQYF; CDR3 DNA: TGTGCCAGCAGTTTATCGATACTGAACTCCTACGAGCAGTACTTC
clone size: -; V gene: TRBV2; D gene: -; J gene: TRBJ1-5; CDR3 protein: CASSDERSGALNQPQHF; CDR3 DNA: TGTGCCAGCAGTGACGAAAGGTCGGGGGCCCTCAATCAGCCCCAGCATTTT
clone size: -; V gene: TRBV2; D gene: -; J gene: TRBJ1-2; CDR3 protein: CASSLSWLGGYTF; CDR3 DNA: TGTGCCAGCTCGCTCTCCTGGTTGGGTGGCTACACCTTC
clone size: -; V gene: TRBV20-1; D gene: -; J gene: TRBJ2-3; CDR3 protein: CSAKGLQGLSTDTQYF; CDR3 DNA: TGCAGTGCTAAAGGACTACAGGGTCTGAGCACAGATACGCAGTATTTT
clone size: -; V gene: TRBV12-3/TRBV12-4; D gene: TRBD2; J gene: TRBJ2-7; CDR3 protein: CARRMTSGGYEQYF; CDR3 DNA: TGTGCCAGAAGGATGACTAGCGGGGGCTACGAGCAGTACTTC
clone size: few; V gene: TRBV20-1; D gene: -; J gene: TRBJ2-3; CDR3 protein: CSARRSAGAGDTQYF; CDR3 DNA: TGCAGTGCTAGACGGAGTGCGGGGGCGGGGGATACGCAGTATTTT
clone size: -; V gene: TRBV24-1; D gene: TRBD2; J gene: TRBJ2-5; CDR3 protein: CATSDPGTSGMETQYF; CDR3 DNA: TGTGCCACCAGTGATCCCGGGACTAGCGGGATGGAGACCCAGTACTTC
clone size: -; V gene: TRBV29-1; D gene: -; J gene: TRBJ2-1; CDR3 protein: CSVEAGNYNEQFF; CDR3 DNA: TGCAGCGTTGAAGCAGGGAACTACAATGAGCAGTTCTTC
clone size: -; V gene: TRBV4-2; D gene: TRBD2; J gene: TRBJ2-1; CDR3 protein: CASSQDPPTSGSYTEQFF; CDR3 DNA: TGTGCCAGCAGCCAAGACCCCCCGACTAGCGGTTCCTACACTGAGCAGTTCTTC
clone size: -; V gene: TRBV20-1; D gene: TRBD2; J gene: TRBJ2-3; CDR3 protein: CSASGAGGPNTQYF; CDR3 DNA: TGCAGTGCAAGCGGGGCGGGGGGGCCAAATACGCAGTATTTT
clone size: -; V gene: TRBV6-6; D gene: -; J gene: TRBJ1-1; CDR3 protein: CASSYPAWSEGAFF; CDR3 DNA: TGTGCCAGCAGTTACCCGGCTTGGTCGGAAGGAGCTTTCTTT
clone size: few; V gene: TRBV3-1; D gene: -; J gene: TRBJ2-7; CDR3 protein: CASSQAGQDNEQYF; CDR3 DNA: TGTGCCAGCAGCCAGGCGGGGCAGGACAATGAGCAGTACTTC
clone size: few; V gene: TRBV9; D gene: -; J gene: TRBJ2-6; CDR3 protein: CASSVAISGANVLTF; CDR3 DNA: TGTGCCAGCAGCGTAGCGATCTCTGGGGCCAACGTCCTGACTTTC
clone size: -; V gene: TRBV20-1; D gene: -; J gene: TRBJ1-4; CDR3 protein: CSARDLLGRFNEKLFF; CDR3 DNA: TGCAGTGCTAGAGACCTTCTGGGGAGATTTAATGAAAAACTGTTTTTT
clone size: -; V gene: TRBV5-1; D gene: -; J gene: TRBJ2-1; CDR3 protein: CASSLETLSYNEQFF; CDR3 DNA: TGCGCCAGCAGCTTGGAGACACTCTCCTACAATGAGCAGTTCTTC
clone size: -; V gene: TRBV12-3/TRBV12-4; D gene: -; J gene: TRBJ1-6; CDR3 protein: CASSLADNSPLHF; CDR3 DNA: TGTGCCAGCAGCCTAGCTGATAATTCACCCCTCCACTTT
clone size: -; V gene: TRBV20-1; D gene: TRBD1; J gene: TRBJ2-2; CDR3 protein: CSAGDRLYTGELFF; CDR3 DNA: TGCAGTGCCGGGGACAGACTCTACACCGGGGAGCTGTTTTTT
clone size: -; V gene: TRBV6-5; D gene: TRBD1; J gene: TRBJ2-2; CDR3 protein: CASSYKTGNMPGELFF; CDR3 DNA: TGTGCCAGCAGTTACAAGACAGGGAATATGCCCGGGGAGCTGTTTTTT
clone size: -; V gene: TRBV27; D gene: -; J gene: TRBJ2-1; CDR3 protein: CASSLGLTLGNEQFF; CDR3 DNA: TGTGCCAGCAGTCTTGGACTCACCCTCGGCAATGAGCAGTTCTTC
clone size: -; V gene: TRBV6-6; D gene: TRBD1; J gene: TRBJ1-2; CDR3 protein: CASSSRPKGTGEGYTF; CDR3 DNA: TGTGCCAGCAGTTCGAGACCCAAGGGGACAGGGGAGGGCTACACCTTC
clone size: -; V gene: TRBV20-1; D gene: TRBD2; J gene: TRBJ2-3; CDR3 protein: CSASPSVGLAGYTDTQYF; CDR3 DNA: TGCAGTGCTAGCCCCTCGGTGGGGCTAGCGGGATACACAGATACGCAGTATTTT
clone size: once; V gene: TRBV12-3/TRBV12-4; D gene: TRBD1; J gene: TRBJ1-2; CDR3 protein: CASSLARQGEDYGYTF; CDR3 DNA: TGTGCCAGCAGTTTGGCTCGACAGGGGGAGGACTATGGCTACACCTTC
clone size: -; V gene: TRBV6-4; D gene: TRBD2; J gene: TRBJ2-3; CDR3 protein: CASSKYPSGEGTDTQYF; CDR3 DNA: TGTGCCAGCAGTAAATATCCTAGCGGGGAAGGCACAGATACGCAGTATTTT
clone size: few; V gene: TRBV6-2/TRBV6-3; D gene: -; J gene: TRBJ1-5; CDR3 protein: CASSYALGNEENQPQHF; CDR3 DNA: TGTGCCAGCAGTTATGCCCTCGGGAATGAGGAAAATCAGCCCCAGCATTTT
clone size: -; V gene: TRBV5-1; D gene: -; J gene: TRBJ2-7; CDR3 protein: CAGSSVVQGKDEQYF; CDR3 DNA: TGCGCCGGCAGCTCCGTAGTACAGGGCAAGGACGAGCAGTACTTC
clone size: -; V gene: TRBV6-1; D gene: TRBD2; J gene: TRBJ2-1; CDR3 protein: CASSPPSGRAAEQFF; CDR3 DNA: TGTGCCAGCAGTCCCCCTAGCGGGAGGGCGGCCGAGCAGTTCTTC
clone size: -; V gene: TRBV4-1; D gene: -; J gene: TRBJ1-4; CDR3 protein: CASSQDRALEKLFF; CDR3 DNA: TGCGCCAGCAGCCAAGATCGGGCCTTAGAAAAACTGTTTTTT
clone size: -; V gene: TRBV12-3/TRBV12-4; D gene: -; J gene: TRBJ2-7; CDR3 protein: CASENTYEQYF; CDR3 DNA: TGTGCCAGCGAAAATACCTACGAGCAGTACTTC
clone size: few; V gene: TRBV5-1; D gene: -; J gene: TRBJ2-3; CDR3 protein: CASSFIGSGDTQYF; CDR3 DNA: TGCGCCAGCAGCTTTATTGGTTCGGGGGATACGCAGTATTTT
clone size: few; V gene: TRBV7-2; D gene: -; J gene: TRBJ2-7; CDR3 protein: CASSLFGGVASSYEQYF; CDR3 DNA: TGTGCCAGCAGCTTATTTGGGGGTGTAGCGAGCTCCTACGAGCAGTACTTC
clone size: -; V gene: TRBV2; D gene: -; J gene: TRBJ1-2; CDR3 protein: CAKGPIGVYGYTF; CDR3 DNA: TGTGCCAAGGGTCCTATCGGGGTCTATGGCTACACCTTC